What follows is one T cell receptor beta chain and its context. Its recognized antigen is unknown. Per-base qualities were not stored, and no clone one base away is much larger. This sample is drawn from a study of post-analysis software for immune sequencing data (dated by TCRdb to about 2015). Concerning the study at large: Recorded disease courses included relapsing-remitting, secondary progressive and progressive-relapsing multiple sclerosis, with some patients lacking subtype annotation. The multiple sclerosis patient repertoires were compared with about a dozen previously published healthy control repertoires from donors aged 6 to 25 years. A subset of samples was prepared in parallel using single-end sample barcoding, then pooled and co-amplified after Illumina adapter ligation.

The library was prepared using PCR. Instrument on record: Illumina HiSeq 2500. To reduce PCR and sequencing biases, unique molecular identifiers were incorporated into the TCR beta cDNA libraries. Roughly 0.5 million cDNA molecules were obtained per 1 to 10 million input T cells, so each molecule approximated one T cell. The patient libraries were prepared and sequenced with the same protocol used for the earlier healthy control dataset. Within a given batch, samples were prepared together, multiplexed and sequenced on the same HiSeq lane. Regarding the original processing steps: Raw barcoded reads were processed with MIGEC, and single-read molecular identifier groups were discarded before consensus assembly and CDR3 extraction. VDJtools was used for post-analysis of the clonotype tables, with diversity normalized by down-sampling every dataset to the smallest sample size. In repertoire overlap clustering, CDR3 amino acid sequences, but not nucleotide sequences, were matched to correct batch-related cross-sample contamination. TCRdb reprocessing: public reads trimmed at Q25 with fastp, clones called with MiXCR, in-frame beta chains kept. For every CDR3 protein sequence, its rows merge into one entry that carries the most common genes and DNA. In this record, the V and J calls reflect TCRdb's handling and not the investigators' own analysis. For this sample there are about 200,000 distinct CDR3 sequences; 25% to 35% appear just once. Approximately 3% of the sample lies in the top ten.

Findings and caveats that apply to the study as a whole: Multiple sclerosis patients had significantly lower normalized Chao1 diversity than controls, a result that suggests substantial peripheral T-cell clonal expansion. Patients showed significantly higher frequencies than controls for roughly five TRBV segments, among them TRBV5-6, TRBV5-1 and TRBV20-1. Direct clustering with F measure showed strong co-clustering of samples prepared in the same batch, prompting a batch-effect correction. The control group was slightly older than the multiple sclerosis patient group.

TCR beta repertoires were profiled from peripheral blood of some 13 young patients with multiple sclerosis to demonstrate the VDJtools post-analysis software. The multiple sclerosis patients were children and adolescents between roughly 6 and 17 years of age. There are 16 amino acids in the CDR3, from cysteine to phenylalanine inclusive. Only the CDR3 DNA is retained, 48 bases long and in frame from the first base. The germline V end is reduced by 6 bases and the J end by 0 bases; junction bases left unmatched: 7. From the germline V gene, CDR1 is SGHRS and CDR2 is YFSETQ. The receptor's source is a girl aged 2 to 17 with multiple sclerosis. The rearranged chain carries TRBV5-1 and TRBJ2-1; TRBD1 agrees with 9 junctional bases. Material: blood. The bases read TGCGCCAGCACCCGCAGGGGACAGGGCTCCTACAATGAGCAGTTCTTC. Its product reads: CASTRRGQGSYNEQFF.